This T cell receptor beta chain is drawn from a study of response to subunit inactivated influenza vaccine. Findings of the study overall: Authors suggested that a seasonal influenza vaccination recruits few new T cells each time.

In this sample, this clonotype turned up many times. Its antigen is as yet unknown. MiXCR, applied by TCRdb to the RT-PCR reads, yields one record per CDR3 protein. Counted here are about 780,000 distinct CDR3 sequences, about 18% occurring once; the ten biggest clones make up approximately 11%. Trimming shortened V by 0 bases and J by 3 bases, and 7 bases separated the two germline ends. The CDR3 length is 14 residues. Germline CDR1 is LGHNA and CDR2 is YNFKEQ. The sequence was collected from a man aged 45-65 years who received an inactivated influenza vaccine. The sample here was PBMCs from blood, taken less than 6 days after vaccination. The rearrangement uses TRBV4-2 and TRBJ2-3, with D possibly matching TRBD2 (6 bases). The CDR3 sequence is CASSQEGRTDTQYF. In DNA form, the CDR3 reads TGTGCCAGCAGCCAAGAGGGGAGGACAGATACGCAGTATTTT.